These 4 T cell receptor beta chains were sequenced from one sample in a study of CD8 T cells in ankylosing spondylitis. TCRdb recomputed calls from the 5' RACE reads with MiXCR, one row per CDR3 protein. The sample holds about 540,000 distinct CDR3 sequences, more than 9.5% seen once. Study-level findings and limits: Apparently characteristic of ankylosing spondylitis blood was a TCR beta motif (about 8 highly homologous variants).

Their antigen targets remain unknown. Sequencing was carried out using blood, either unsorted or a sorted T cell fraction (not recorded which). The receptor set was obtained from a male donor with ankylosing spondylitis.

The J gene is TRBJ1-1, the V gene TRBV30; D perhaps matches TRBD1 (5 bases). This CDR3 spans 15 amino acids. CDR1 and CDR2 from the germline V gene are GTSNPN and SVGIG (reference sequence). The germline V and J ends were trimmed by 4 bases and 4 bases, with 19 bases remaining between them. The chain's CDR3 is CAWTLGVGEGTEAFF. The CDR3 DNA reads TGTGCCTGGACCCTAGGGGTGGGGGAGGGCACTGAAGCTTTCTTT.

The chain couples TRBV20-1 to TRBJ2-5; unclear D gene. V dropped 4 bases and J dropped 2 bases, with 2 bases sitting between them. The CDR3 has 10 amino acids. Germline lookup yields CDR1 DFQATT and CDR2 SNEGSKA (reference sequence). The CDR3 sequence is CSATQETQYF. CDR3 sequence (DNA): TGCAGTGCTACTCAAGAGACCCAGTACTTC.

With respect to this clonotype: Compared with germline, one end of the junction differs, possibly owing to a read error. The CDR3 region is CCARGRDSFSYNEQFF. The DNA of the CDR3 is TGCTGTGCTAGAGGACGGGACAGCTTCTCCTACAATGAGCAGTTCTTC. V gene TRBV20-1 combines with J gene TRBJ2-1, with 7 bases matching TRBD1. This CDR3 has 16 residues. In germline, CDR1 is DFQATT, CDR2 SNEGSKA (reference sequence).

CDR3 coding DNA: TGTGCCAGCAGCTTCATAGCGGGAGGGCCAATGGAGACCCAGTACTTC. Its translation is CASSFIAGGPMETQYF. This rearrangement joins TRBV7-9 to TRBJ2-5, with 11 bases aligning to TRBD2. Germline V gene lookup returns CDR1 SEHNR and CDR2 FQNEAQ (reference sequence). The length of the CDR3 is 16 residues. Trimming removed 3 bases from V and 5 bases from J; junction bases left unmatched: 8.